The sample holds a few counts of the clone carrying this T cell receptor (beta chain). Its target is not known. This record belongs to a study of response to subunit inactivated influenza vaccine. TCRdb reprocessed the RT-PCR reads with MiXCR, giving one entry per CDR3 protein. The data show 290,000 or so distinct CDR3 sequences, around 20% seen once. Study-level points and caveats: The authors suggested that few new T cells are recruited per seasonal influenza vaccination.

Trimming removed 3 bases at V and 7 bases at J, with 15 bases between. There are 15 residues in the CDR3. CDR1 and CDR2 (germline): LNHDA, SQIVND (reference sequence). This TCR was sampled from a man in his fifties or sixties who received an inactivated influenza vaccine. Sequences were derived from PBMCs from blood, sampled about 20 months after vaccination. The chain couples TRBV19 to TRBJ1-4, with D possibly matching TRBD1 (6 bases). CDR3 protein: CASSMAQGRGEKLFF. CDR3 nucleotide sequence: TGTGCCAGTAGTATGGCTCAGGGGCGCGGTGAAAAACTGTTTTTT.